Listed here are 14 T cell receptor beta chains from one sample, sequenced in a study of regulatory T cells in long-lasting Graves disease. CDR3-region Arm-PCR and iRepertoire HTBI primers produced the TCR beta libraries. TCRdb fed the multiplex PCR reads into MiXCR, producing one record per CDR3 protein. Of 530,000 or so distinct CDR3 sequences in the sample, roughly 14% were seen once. Time point: newly diagnosed GD, antithyroid drugs for less than 3 months. Construction of the TCR library relied on RNA isolated from PBMCs. This sample was shared with a second study, whose subject was T cells in Graves' hyperthyroidism and ophthalmopathy.

The material sequenced was peripheral blood mononuclear cells (PBMCs), taken at new diagnosis, from a patient treated with antithyroid drugs. These receptors were obtained from a man aged 25-45 years with Graves disease.

This clonotype was detected many times. The chain carries TRBV29-1 and TRBJ2-3, with 8 bases identical to TRBD2. Germline loops: CDR1 SQVTM, CDR2 ANQGSEA. The J segment lost 5 bases and the V segment lost 4 bases, leaving 5 bases of the junction unmatched. The length of the CDR3 is 13 residues. The chain's CDR3 is CSVGGLAQDTQYF. The DNA of the CDR3 is TGCAGCGTTGGCGGACTAGCCCAAGATACGCAGTATTTT.

This clonotype was counted only a few times. The chain combines TRBV18 with TRBJ2-7; TRBD1 matches 8 bases. Germline V CDR1 and CDR2: KGHSH, LQKENI. The V gene end was trimmed by 3 bases and the J gene end by 2 bases; junction bases not matched to a gene: 3. The CDR3 covers 14 residues. CDR3 amino acids: CASSPQGATYEQYF. The CDR3 DNA reads as TGTGCCAGCTCACCGCAGGGGGCTACCTACGAGCAGTACTTC.

This clonotype was recorded many times. The chain links TRBV12-3 or TRBV12-4 to TRBJ2-3; D perhaps matches TRBD1 (8 bases). This CDR3 is 15 amino acids long. V dropped 6 bases and J dropped 1 base, with 14 bases sitting between them. The CDR3 is CASSFTGGGTDTQYF. DNA of the CDR3: TGTGCCAGCAGCTTTACAGGGGGGGGCACAGATACGCAGTATTTT.

This clonotype came up a few times. This rearrangement joins TRBV24-1 to TRBJ2-7, with 7 bases identical to TRBD2. The V segment lost 9 bases and the J segment 1 base; nucleotides outside the gene matches: 5. The germline V gene encodes CDR1 KGHDR and CDR2 SFDVKD. The CDR3 consists of 13 residues. The DNA for the CDR3 is TGTGCCACCGCATCCGGGGGGTCCTACGAGCAGTACTTC. Translating it yields CATASGGSYEQYF.

In this sample, this clonotype turned up many times. This chain joins TRBV7-8 and TRBJ2-2; TRBD2 aligns across 10 bases. This CDR3 comprises 18 residues. With 2 bases clipped from V and 0 bases from J, the junction kept 6 bases outside the gene matches. CDR1 is SGHVS, CDR2 FQNEAQ, per germline. The CDR3 sequence is CASSLYLSGRANTGELFF. Here the CDR3 DNA reads TGTGCCAGCAGCTTATATTTAAGCGGGAGGGCGAACACCGGGGAGCTGTTTTTT.

There are many counts of this clonotype. The V call is TRBV20-1, the J call TRBJ1-6; the D gene is possibly TRBD1 (5 bases). The CDR3 totals 15 residues. V dropped 0 bases and J dropped 10 bases, with 16 bases sitting between them. Germline V lookup: CDR1 DFQATT, CDR2 SNEGSKA (reference sequence). DNA for the CDR3: TGCAGTGCTAGAGATGTAGGAGGGGTGGGCTCACCCCTCCACTTT. It codes for CSARDVGGVGSPLHF.

This clonotype was recorded many times. The chain is built from TRBV19 and TRBJ1-5; weak D call: TRBD1 (5 bases). Between the trimmed V and J ends, which lost 3 bases and 6 bases, there was a span of 12 bases. Germline V gene data show CDR1 as LNHDA and CDR2 as SQIVND (reference sequence). The CDR3 length is 14 residues. CDR3 sequence reads: CASSIGRAGQPQHF. The CDR3 coding sequence is TGTGCCAGTAGTATCGGCAGGGCGGGTCAGCCCCAGCATTTT.

Note on this clonotype: A much larger clone lies one base from this, so it may be a read error. The V gene is TRBV20-1, the J gene TRBJ2-7, with D possibly TRBD2 on 5 matching bases. V dropped 6 bases and J dropped 3 bases, with 12 bases sitting between them. Germline-derived CDR1 and CDR2 are DFQATT and SNEGSKA (reference sequence). The CDR3 is 12 amino acids. The CDR3: CSALPADYEQYF. CDR3 DNA sequence: TGCAGTGCCTTACCAGCGGACTACGAGCAGTACTTC.

There are a few counts of this clonotype. The chain uses TRBV10-3 and TRBJ1-2, with a tentative D call TRBD1 (5 bases). V was cut by 6 bases and J by 2 bases, with 10 bases left in between. The CDR3 loop spans 13 amino acids. Germline CDR1 ENHRY, CDR2 SYGVKD. CDR3 amino acids: CAIRETENYGYTF. DNA of the CDR3: TGTGCCATCAGAGAGACAGAAAACTATGGCTACACCTTC.

A word on this clonotype: A single base separates this from a much larger clone, so it may be a read error. This chain connects TRBV6-5 to TRBJ2-3; 10 bases map to TRBD1. CDR3 size: 19 residues. Germline lookup yields CDR1 MNHEY and CDR2 SVGAGI. The DNA of the CDR3 is TGTGCCAACAGTTCCTTACCCTCCGGGACAGGGGTTCGCAGCTTTACGCAGTATTTT. Protein sequence: CANSSLPSGTGVRSFTQYF.

The sample holds a few counts of this clonotype. A far larger clone lies a single base away; this is likely a read error. This chain connects TRBV12-3 or TRBV12-4 to TRBJ2-4; possibly TRBD1 for D (6 bases). The J call may be incorrect, as the DNA end agrees better with TRBJ2-7. The CDR3 is 15 amino acids. The CDR3, as DNA: TGTGCCAGCATTAACCCAGGGGATGGCTACCCCGAGCAGTACTTC. Its protein product is CASINPGDGYPEQYF.

This clonotype showed up just a few times. With a much larger clone just one base away, this may be a read error. The V gene is TRBV11-2, the J gene TRBJ2-5, with D tentatively TRBD2 (5 bases). The CDR3 sequence is 13 residues long. The germline gives CDR1 SGHAT, CDR2 FQNNGV. The V end was cut by 1 base, the J end by 10 bases, with 13 bases between. The DNA of the CDR3 is TGTGCCAGCAGCTTAGCTAGTCGAGGGATCCAGTACTTC. Residues: CASSLASRGIQYF.

This clonotype has a count of ten or more. The chain recombines TRBV20-1 with TRBJ2-3; D unclear. Germline assignment: CDR1 DFQATT and CDR2 SNEGSKA (reference sequence). The CDR3 length is 13 residues. V was shortened by 6 bases and J by 0 bases, with 10 bases between the two germline ends. The DNA of the CDR3 is TGCAGTGCAAGACACCTAAGCACAGATACGCAGTATTTT. It yields the protein CSARHLSTDTQYF.

This clonotype was counted ten times or more. The J gene is TRBJ2-7, the V gene TRBV25-1; D is unresolved. Germline lookup yields CDR1 MGHDK and CDR2 SYGVNS. The CDR3 consists of 16 residues. The V and J ends lost 2 bases and 3 bases respectively, with 17 bases between them. The CDR3 loop reads CASSESGKAFIYEQYF. The CDR3 region has the DNA TGTGCCAGCAGTGAAAGTGGGAAGGCTTTTATCTACGAGCAGTACTTC.